This TCR beta chain was captured by sequencing in a study of blood T cells in healthy people across ages. Broader study findings: Age advanced and TCR beta diversity per million T cells fell, roughly linearly. Naive T cell percentage showed a strong correlation with TCR beta diversity. Without sorted subsets, naive and antigen-experienced compartments could not be conclusively compared.

In terms of origin and age, donors were healthy Caucasian individuals from Russia aged about 6 to 90. Together with a sample-barcoded 5' primer, a J-beta primer mix was included in a second PCR lasting roughly 6 to 12 cycles. TCRdb re-analysed the 5' RACE reads in MiXCR, keeping a single row per CDR3 protein. This sample carries under 850,000 distinct CDR3 sequences, about 36% of them seen once, and the ten largest clones take 10% to 15%. This clonotype has just a few counts. Its antigen is as yet unknown. The sequence was collected from a man aged 18 to 30 in good health. Sequenced material: blood.

CDR3 coding DNA: TGTGCCAGCAGGCCCGGGACAGGGAGTAGCAGTGAGCAGTTCTTC. The encoded protein is CASRPGTGSSSEQFF. This rearrangement joins TRBV27 to TRBJ2-1, with 9 bases that match TRBD1. The CDR3 is 15 residues long. Germline V CDR1 and CDR2: MNHEY, SMNVEV (reference sequence). V shed 6 bases, J shed 9 bases, and the junction held 12 bases outside the gene matches.